These T cell receptor beta chains were read from a single sample in a study of CD8+ T cells in alopecia areata. Only in-frame clones appear in the TCRdb table, and some are missing; sequencing was by immunoSEQ multiplex PCR. This sample has about 210,000 clones, with more than 45% found just once. The sample consisted of CD4+ T cells sorted from blood, taken at week 4, from a patient treated with tofacitinib. These receptors all stem from a human donor with alopecia areata. Both conserved end residues are part of each CDR3. The order of the fields is D gene, CDR3 length, clone size, V gene, J gene, CDR3 DNA, CDR3 protein. D genes are given only for firm matches. Part of the rows lack a size; the others show once, few, many or a class for expanded clones.

.,15,few,TRBV27,TRBJ1-2,TGTGCCAGCAGTTCCCTGGCGATGGACAGTTTGGGCTACACCTTC,CASSSLAMDSLGYTF
.,16,few,TRBV27,TRBJ2-4,TGTGCCAGCAGTACAGATAGATCCCTAGCCAAAAACATTCAGTACTTC,CASSTDRSLAKNIQYF
.,12,.,TRBV6-5,TRBJ2-5,TGTGCCAGCCGAAACCAACAAGAGACCCAGTACTTC,CASRNQQETQYF
.,11,.,TRBV30,TRBJ1-2,TGTGCCTGGATGGGTAACTATGGCTACACCTTC,CAWMGNYGYTF
.,14,.,TRBV13,TRBJ2-7,TGTGCCAGCAGCTTAGGTTCAAGCTCCTACGAGCAGTACTTC,CASSLGSSSYEQYF
.,15,.,TRBV29-1,TRBJ2-7,TGCAGCGTCTCCGAGGGTTGGGGACGGGTCGGCGAGCAGTACTTC,CSVSEGWGRVGEQYF
.,16,.,TRBV23-1,TRBJ1-4,TGCGCCAGCAGTCAATCTAGGACAACAACCGGTGAAAAACTGTTTTTT,CASSQSRTTTGEKLFF
.,13,.,TRBV7-3,TRBJ2-5,TGTGCCAGCAGTCGCTCGGAGTTGGGGACCCAGTACTTC,CASSRSELGTQYF
.,16,.,TRBV2,TRBJ2-7,TGTGCCAGCATCTACTCCGGAGGAGGGGTGTCCTACGAGCAGTACTTC,CASIYSGGGVSYEQYF
.,14,.,TRBV5-4,TRBJ1-1,TGTGCCAGCAGCTTGGGGCAGGGATACACTGAAGCTTTCTTT,CASSLGQGYTEAFF
.,15,.,TRBV9,TRBJ2-1,TGTGCCAGCAGCGTACTCCAAAGCTCCTACAATGAGCAGTTCTTC,CASSVLQSSYNEQFF
.,16,.,TRBV19,TRBJ1-4,TGTGCCACCCTCCCGACAGTAATAGCAACTAATGAAAAACTGTTTTTT,CATLPTVIATNEKLFF
.,14,.,TRBV7-9,TRBJ2-7,TGTGCCAGCAGCTTCGAAGGGACTTCCTACGAGCAGTACTTC,CASSFEGTSYEQYF
.,16,many,TRBV18,TRBJ2-1,TGTGCCAGCTCACCATTTGCACAGGGTGATATCGGTGAGCAGTTCTTC,CASSPFAQGDIGEQFF
.,14,.,TRBV5-6,TRBJ1-1,TGTGCCAGCAGCCTGTCGGGTCCCAACACTGAAGCTTTCTTT,CASSLSGPNTEAFF
.,13,few,TRBV6-1,TRBJ1-4,TGTGCCAGCAGTGAAGCGCCGACAGCCGAATTCCTTTTT,CASSEAPTAEFLF
.,16,.,TRBV30,TRBJ2-3,TGTGCCTGGAGTGTACAGGTACCTCTCGGGACAGATACGCAGTATTTT,CAWSVQVPLGTDTQYF
.,15,few,TRBV15,TRBJ2-7,TGTGCCACCAGCAGAGATGGTCATTCTCTAGGCGAGCAGTACTTC,CATSRDGHSLGEQYF
.,15,.,TRBV6-1,TRBJ1-5,TGTGCCAGCAGTGTGGACGGGGGGTCCAATCAGCCCCAGCATTTT,CASSVDGGSNQPQHF
TRBD1,14,.,TRBV29-1,TRBJ1-5,TGCAGCGTTGTTCCCGCAGGGGGAAATCAGCCCCAGCATTTT,CSVVPAGGNQPQHF
.,13,.,TRBV6-5,TRBJ2-4,TGTGCCAGCAGCCCAGGGCGCAAAAACATTCAGTACTTC,CASSPGRKNIQYF
TRBD1,13,.,TRBV29-1,TRBJ1-2,TGCAGCGTTGTACAGGGGACCAACTATGGCTACACCTTC,CSVVQGTNYGYTF
.,13,once,TRBV29-1,TRBJ2-3,TGCAGCGTTGATGGGACCGACACAGATACGCAGTATTTT,CSVDGTDTDTQYF
.,16,.,TRBV4-1,TRBJ2-1,TGCGCCAGCAGCCAAAGGGACCGATATCTGGGGAATGAGCAGTTCTTC,CASSQRDRYLGNEQFF
.,14,few,TRBV7-9,TRBJ2-3,TGTGCCAGCAGCTTAGAGCTCAGAGGGGGTACGCAGTATTTT,CASSLELRGGTQYF
TRBD1,16,.,TRBV5-1,TRBJ2-4,TGCGCCAGCAGCTTGGCCGGGACAGGGGACAAAAACATTCAGTACTTC,CASSLAGTGDKNIQYF
.,13,once,TRBV29-1,TRBJ2-1,TGCAGCGTGAAAGGGGCGGACCACAATGAGCAGTTCTTC,CSVKGADHNEQFF
.,15,.,TRBV18,TRBJ1-6,TGTGCCAGCTCACCACGGTCACCCTATAATTCACCCCTCCACTTT,CASSPRSPYNSPLHF
.,12,few,TRBV30,TRBJ2-2,TGTGCCTGGTTCAGGGGAACCGGGGAGCTGTTTTTT,CAWFRGTGELFF
TRBD2,17,.,TRBV30,TRBJ2-1,TGTGCCTGGAGCGGAAGACTAGCGGGGGGTCCCTACAATGAGCAGTTCTTC,CAWSGRLAGGPYNEQFF
.,15,few,TRBV6-5,TRBJ2-6,TGTGCCAGCAGTTACTCCTTGGCTGGGGCCAACGTCCTGACTTTC,CASSYSLAGANVLTF
TRBD1,14,.,TRBV19,TRBJ1-5,TGTGCCAGTAGTGAACAGGGGCGAAATCAGCCCCAGCATTTT,CASSEQGRNQPQHF
.,15,few,TRBV19,TRBJ1-2,TGTGCCAGTACCACCTCCGGGACGGCTATATATGGCTACACCTTC,CASTTSGTAIYGYTF
.,12,.,TRBV7-9,TRBJ1-2,TGTGCCAGCAGCTTAGCCCCCGGGGGCTACACCTTC,CASSLAPGGYTF
.,13,few,TRBV7-9,TRBJ1-2,TGTGCCAGCAGCTTAGAAGGGCGAGCTGGCTACACCTTC,CASSLEGRAGYTF
TRBD2,15,.,TRBV7-8,TRBJ2-1,TGTGCCAGCAGCTTGGGACTAGCGGGGTACAATGAGCAGTTCTTC,CASSLGLAGYNEQFF
TRBD2,14,once,TRBV7-9,TRBJ2-7,TGTGCCAGCAGCTGGACTAGCGGTCCAAACCAGCAGTACTTC,CASSWTSGPNQQYF
.,14,few,TRBV19,TRBJ2-7,TGTGCCAGCCGGGGGACGGACAGCTCCTACGAGCAGTACTTC,CASRGTDSSYEQYF
TRBD1,14,few,TRBV29-1,TRBJ1-1,TGCAGCGTTGAAGCCCCCAGGGGGCTCGCTGAAGCTTTCTTT,CSVEAPRGLAEAFF
TRBD1,15,.,TRBV5-1,TRBJ1-6,TGCGCCAGCAGCTTAGGACAGGGGGGACATTCACCCCTCCACTTT,CASSLGQGGHSPLHF
.,14,.,TRBV29-1,TRBJ1-5,TGCAGCGTTGCGGACGGACATAGCAATCAGCCCCAGCATTTT,CSVADGHSNQPQHF
TRBD1,16,.,TRBV18,TRBJ2-2,TGTGCCAGCTCACCCGATGACAGGGCCGGCACCGGGGAGCTGTTTTTT,CASSPDDRAGTGELFF
TRBD2,15,.,TRBV6-5,TRBJ2-3,TGTGCCAGCAGTTACGTACTAGCGTCCCCAGATACGCAGTATTTT,CASSYVLASPDTQYF
.,14,.,TRBV7-2,TRBJ1-5,TGTGCCAGCAGCTTAACTTATCGGAATCAGCCCCAGCATTTT,CASSLTYRNQPQHF
.,15,.,TRBV7-9,TRBJ1-1,TGTGCCAGCAGCCCCCGTACTAGGGGGGTCGGAGAAGCTTTCTTT,CASSPRTRGVGEAFF
.,14,.,TRBV6-5,TRBJ2-3,TGTGCCAGCAGGGATGACTTGGGGACAGATACGCAGTATTTT,CASRDDLGTDTQYF
TRBD2,16,few,TRBV30,TRBJ2-1,TGTGCCTGGAGCCTCCTTCCTAGCGGAAGGGCCAGTGAGCAGTTCTTC,CAWSLLPSGRASEQFF
TRBD1,15,.,TRBV6-6,TRBJ1-5,TGTGCCAGCAGGGCCCCCCGGGACAGGAATCAGCCCCAGCATTTT,CASRAPRDRNQPQHF
.,17,once,TRBV4-3,TRBJ2-3,TGCGCCAGCAGCCAAGATCCCGGATCCGGTAGCACAGATACGCAGTATTTT,CASSQDPGSGSTDTQYF
TRBD1,14,.,TRBV29-1,TRBJ2-2,TGCAGCGCCTTGGGACAGGCGAACACCGGGGAGCTGTTTTTT,CSALGQANTGELFF
.,15,.,TRBV30,TRBJ2-7,TGTGCCTGGAGTGTATTTCAGAGGGGTTCCTACGAGCAGTACTTC,CAWSVFQRGSYEQYF
.,14,.,TRBV30,TRBJ1-5,TGTGCCTGGAGTGTAGTGGGGCTGAGTCAGCCCCAGCATTTT,CAWSVVGLSQPQHF
.,18,.,TRBV5-1,TRBJ1-2,TGCGCCAGCAGCTTGGCCGGGGGCAGCTCTGGGTCCTACTATGGCTACACCTTC,CASSLAGGSSGSYYGYTF
.,14,.,TRBV18,TRBJ2-5,TGTGCCAGCTCACCACCCGGCAGGGACGAGACCCAGTACTTC,CASSPPGRDETQYF